The entry below describes one T cell receptor beta chain. The antigen this receptor binds is unknown. It has no much larger one-base neighbor in the sample; base qualities were not kept. The immunoSEQ Assay, a bias-controlled multiplex PCR, was used to amplify TCRbeta CDR3 regions from genomic DNA. As for the original processing: The number of nucleated cells in each sample was estimated by amplification of reference gene primers within the assay. To quantify the absolute abundance of each unique TCRbeta CDR3 rearrangement, sequence reads were collapsed and filtered. Productive Simpson clonality was computed per sample as the square root of Simpson's diversity index over productive rearrangements. TCRdb mirrors the immuneACCESS table, restricted to in-frame sequences. Some clones are absent from its copies; in checked studies, under half trace to an unresolved V gene, and the reason for the others is unknown. The DNA was the basis for D and trimming; V, J and clone size are from that table. The sample includes 200,000 or so clones, with roughly 76% observed a single time. 9.5% to 15% of the sample goes to the ten largest clones.

One collaborating source in Seattle enrolled patients while the patients were actively infected and followed the patients over time throughout the course of disease. Collaborating institutions collected whole blood in K2EDTA tubes following their own protocols. Collaborator samples were shipped for TCRbeta analysis as frozen whole blood, isolated PBMCs, or DNA extracted from either sample type. These data belong to a study of blood T cell repertoires in COVID-19 (dated by TCRdb to the early 2020s). The study in broad terms: Collaborator samples came from the United States, Italy and Spain and covered acute and convalescent phases of COVID-19. The material from the prospective study consisted of cDNA or gDNA derived from T cells, B-cell-depleted T cells, or PBMCs. Subjects who had been exposed to COVID-19, were actively infected with it, or had recovered from it provided the deeply sampled blood TCRbeta repertoires that made up the dataset. A freely available public database, intended as a resource for researchers studying the immune response to SARS-CoV-2, is where the repertoires were released. Samples were obtained from the ongoing ImmuneRACE study (first 160 participants) and from about 1,300 subjects provided by 6 global collaborators. Sample metadata almost always included a de-identified subject ID, COVID-19 status, age in years and sex. Where available, HLA class I and class II types were obtained from metadata supplied by the sample provider rather than from assay-based typing.

Study-wide conclusions, independent of this receptor: Clinical and demographic metadata were provided uncurated, with the amount varying by source and participant.

The germline V gene sets CDR1 to MDHEN and CDR2 to SYDVKM. CDR3 length: 16 amino acids, cysteine to phenylalanine. Only the CDR3 DNA stays, 48 bases, in frame from base 1. Relative to germline, V is 4 bases shorter and J is 3 bases shorter, with 18 bases between their ends. This TCR came from a woman older than 75 with COVID-19, enrolled during active disease. Sample: peripheral blood. The chain is made from TRBV28 and TRBJ2-5; TRBD1 is a weak D gene call, 6 bases matching. The DNA reads as follows: TGTGCCAGCAGTTCCCCAGGGGACACAGTTGAAGAGACCCAGTACTTC. It codes for CASSSPGDTVEETQYF.